These 15 T cell receptor beta chains share one sample of origin, sequenced in a study of blood T cell repertoires in COVID-19. Some clones are missing from TCRdb's copy, which holds only in-frame ones; the method was immunoSEQ multiplex PCR. This table holds around 67,000 clones, approximately 89% found once. The sequenced material came from peripheral blood. The receptors here all came from a human donor in a cohort sampled during active COVID-19.

The chain employs TRBV30 and TRBJ1-1; D is possibly TRBD1 (6 bases). Germline V gives CDR1 GTSNPN, CDR2 SVGIG (reference sequence). V was clipped by 0 bases and J by 8 bases, with 13 bases between them. The CDR3 runs 13 residues. The DNA of the CDR3 is TGTGCCTGGAGTGTTTTAGGCAGGGGAGAAGCTTTCTTT. This gives the protein CAWSVLGRGEAFF.

The CDR3 sequence is CASSLGTGAYEQYF. The CDR3, as DNA: TGTGCCAGCAGTTTAGGGACAGGGGCCTACGAGCAGTACTTC. The gene calls are TRBV27 and TRBJ2-7; 10 bases line up with TRBD1. This CDR3 is 14 amino acids long. Germline trimming cut 2 bases from V and 2 bases from J; bases unmatched to any gene: 0. The V gene's germline CDR1 is MNHEY and CDR2 SMNVEV (reference sequence).

This clone showed up just once. The rearrangement links TRBV7-2 to TRBJ1-1; no clear D. Germline assignment: CDR1 SGHTA and CDR2 FQGNSA. The CDR3 spans 13 residues. V lost 5 bases, J lost 2 bases, and 9 bases lay in between. The CDR3 spells CASSLSGNTEAFF. CDR3 DNA: TGTGCCAGCAGCCTCTCGGGAAACACTGAAGCTTTCTTT. Combining the CDR3 with reference TRBV7-2 and TRBJ1-1 gives the whole variable domain GAGVSQSPSNKVTEKGKDVELRCDPISGHTALYWYRQSLGQGLEFLIYFQGNSAPDKSGLPSDRFSAERTGGSVSTLTIQRTQQEDSAVYLCASSLSGNTEAFFGQGTRLTVV.

The chain is built from TRBV6-1 and TRBJ2-7; TRBD1 aligns across 9 bases. The V gene end was trimmed by 1 base and the J gene end by 4 bases; junction bases not matched to a gene: 8. The CDR3 has 16 residues. Per germline, CDR1 MNHNS and CDR2 SASEGT. The CDR3 spells CASSEGNPGQGYEQYF. The DNA for the CDR3 is TGTGCCAGCAGTGAAGGAAATCCGGGACAGGGTTACGAGCAGTACTTC.

The J gene is TRBJ1-1, the V gene TRBV9, with 9 bases aligning to TRBD1. Per the germline V gene, CDR1 is SGDLS and CDR2 is YYNGEE. CDR3 length equals 15 residues. Trimming removed 0 bases from V and 1 base from J; junction bases left unmatched: 1. The CDR3 is CASSVGDRANTEAFF. CDR3 sequence (DNA): TGTGCCAGCAGCGTAGGGGACAGGGCGAACACTGAAGCTTTCTTT.

V and J are TRBV10-3 and TRBJ1-1; 11 bases are a match to TRBD1. The CDR3 loop spans 14 amino acids. From germline, CDR1 is ENHRY and CDR2 SYGVKD. V shed 7 bases, J shed 5 bases, and the junction held 6 bases outside the gene matches. CDR3: CAINSGQGGTEAFF. The CDR3 bases are TGTGCCATCAACTCGGGACAGGGGGGTACTGAAGCTTTCTTT.

The chain carries TRBV28 and TRBJ1-1, with 8 bases fitting TRBD1. The CDR3 has 13 amino acids. Looked up from germline, CDR1 is MDHEN and CDR2 is SYDVKM. Losses at the gene ends were 5 bases for V and 7 bases for J; bases not matched to a gene: 6. The CDR3 DNA follows: TGTGCCAGCAGTACAGGGGGAACGATTGAAGCTTTCTTT. The encoded protein is CASSTGGTIEAFF.

J is TRBJ1-1 and V is TRBV29-1, with 7 bases lining up with TRBD1. Germline V gene sequence: CDR1 SQVTM, CDR2 ANQGSEA. The CDR3 loop spans 12 amino acids. V shed 5 bases and J 8 bases; nucleotides not matched to a gene: 8. The CDR3 region has the DNA TGCAGCGTTCGGGGGGGACAGTCAGAAGCTTTCTTT. It specifies CSVRGGQSEAFF.

This clone has a handful of counts. The V call is TRBV27, the J call TRBJ1-2, with D tentatively TRBD1 (6 bases). Germline V gene sequence: CDR1 MNHEY, CDR2 SMNVEV (reference sequence). The V end was cut by 0 bases, the J end by 6 bases, with 14 bases between. CDR3 length: 15 amino acids. Here the CDR3 reads CASSLSHRDPNGYTF. In nucleotides, the CDR3 is TGTGCCAGCAGTTTATCGCACAGGGATCCCAATGGCTACACCTTC.

The J gene is TRBJ1-2, the V gene TRBV6-5; possible D gene TRBD1, 6 bases. The CDR3 loop spans 15 amino acids. CDR1 MNHEY and CDR2 SVGAGI come from the germline V gene. V lost 10 bases and J lost 0, with 18 bases in between. The CDR3 DNA follows: TGTGCCACTTCGGGACACCTAATAGCTAACTATGGCTACACCTTC. It specifies CATSGHLIANYGYTF.

The genes are TRBV12-3 or TRBV12-4 and TRBJ1-2; no clear D. The CDR3 has 13 amino acids. The V end was cut by 4 bases, the J end by 7 bases, with 13 bases between. The chain's CDR3 is CASSSPSPGGYTF. The DNA of the CDR3 is TGTGCCAGCAGTTCCCCCTCACCGGGTGGCTACACCTTC.

V gene TRBV4-1 combines with J gene TRBJ2-7; possibly TRBD2 for D (7 bases). This CDR3 region has 16 residues. CDR1 MGHRA and CDR2 YSYEKL come from the germline V gene. V lost 3 bases and J lost 3, with 18 bases in between. The CDR3 loop reads CASSQDFTGTIYEQYF. CDR3 coding DNA: TGCGCCAGCAGCCAGGACTTTACAGGGACTATCTACGAGCAGTACTTC.

This chain links TRBV27 with TRBJ1-4; D perhaps matches TRBD1 (6 bases). The CDR3 has 14 residues. The germline CDR1 and CDR2 sequences are MNHEY and SMNVEV (reference sequence). Trimming took 5 bases from V and 5 from J, leaving 12 bases between them. Written as DNA, the CDR3 is TGTGCCAGCAGTCCGGGACAACCAAATGAAAAACTGTTTTTT. This codes for CASSPGQPNEKLFF.

The chain employs TRBV9 and TRBJ2-7; 8 bases map to TRBD2. The CDR3 runs to 14 residues. V lost 4 bases to trimming and J lost 3 bases; unmatched junction nucleotides: 6. The germline V gene encodes CDR1 SGDLS and CDR2 YYNGEE. The CDR3 protein is CASSPGGQGYEQYF. The CDR3 nucleotides read TGTGCCAGCAGCCCGGGGGGGCAGGGCTACGAGCAGTACTTC.

The rearrangement uses TRBV27 and TRBJ1-3; 7 bases match TRBD1. The CDR3 loop spans 12 amino acids. Germline CDR1 reads MNHEY; CDR2 reads SMNVEV (reference sequence). V was pared by 10 bases and J by 2 bases, with 2 bases of the junction left unmatched. The CDR3 DNA reads as TGTGCCACCCAGGGGGCTGGAAACACCATATATTTT. This encodes CATQGAGNTIYF.